The 3 T cell receptor beta chains presented below share a single source sample, sequenced in a study of blood T cells in healthy people across ages. With a J-beta primer mix and a sample-barcoded 5' primer, a second PCR ran about 6 to 11 cycles. Using its own MiXCR run on the 5' RACE reads, TCRdb lists one record per CDR3 protein. The repertoire has more than 900,000 distinct CDR3 sequences, approximately 25% of them found once; the top ten carry around 0.75%. These data were likewise used in another study, on T cells of mothers and their children.

Sequencing input: blood. Receptors were obtained from a girl aged 2 to 10 in good health.

The V gene is TRBV29-1, the J gene TRBJ1-1; D may be TRBD1 (5 bases). This CDR3 region has 13 residues. Germline CDR1 is SQVTM and CDR2 is ANQGSEA. The V and J ends lost 6 bases and 1 base respectively, with 12 bases between them. CDR3 region: CSVALTGNTEAFF. The DNA of the CDR3 is TGCAGCGTGGCCCTTACAGGGAACACTGAAGCTTTCTTT.

The chain has TRBV7-2 and TRBJ1-4, with D possibly matching TRBD1 (5 bases). CDR3 length equals 16 residues. V lost 4 bases and J lost 10, with 22 bases in between. CDR1 and CDR2 from the germline V gene are SGHTA and FQGNSA. The DNA of the CDR3 is TGTGCCAGCAGCTATAATGGGGGAGGGGCGAGGGGAAAACTGTTTTTT. This gives the protein CASSYNGGGARGKLFF.

This clonotype showed up just once. The chain uses TRBV9 and TRBJ1-6; no clear D. CDR1 and CDR2 (germline): SGDLS, YYNGEE. V shed 3 bases and J shed 7 bases, with 20 bases lying between them. This CDR3 region has 17 residues. CDR3 sequence (DNA): TGTGCCAGCAGCGGGGAGGCAGCCATCATCGGAAATTCACCCCTCCACTTT. Translation: CASSGEAAIIGNSPLHF. The variable domain in full, completed from reference TRBV9 and TRBJ1-6, reads DSGVTQTPKHLITATGQRVTLRCSPRSGDLSVYWYQQSLDQGLQFLIQYYNGEERAKGNILERFSAQQFPDLHSELNLSSLELGDSALYFCASSGEAAIIGNSPLHFGNGTRLTVT.